A selection of T cell receptor beta chains follows, all from one sample in a study of T cells in Graves' hyperthyroidism and ophthalmopathy. TCRdb re-called the multiplex PCR reads with MiXCR, one entry per CDR3 protein. The data show roughly 500,000 distinct CDR3 sequences, over 35% seen once. The source material was peripheral blood or thyroid tissue (not recorded which). These receptors were obtained from an adult woman with Graves' disease, either hyperthyroidism or ophthalmopathy (not recorded which). CDR3s include the opening cysteine and the closing phenylalanine or tryptophan. The D gene is left open where the match is weak. Clone size appears in some rows only: once, few, many, or a class for an expanded clone.

clone_size: many
j_call: TRBJ2-7
d_call: TRBD1
v_call: TRBV2
cdr3_aa: CANSGTGDRGGEQYF
cdr3_nt: TGTGCCAACTCCGGGACAGGGGATCGCGGCGGCGAGCAGTACTTC

clone_size: .
j_call: TRBJ2-7
d_call: .
v_call: TRBV10-2
cdr3_aa: CASSGPWGPSYEQYF
cdr3_nt: TGCGCCAGCAGTGGACCTTGGGGACCCTCCTACGAGCAGTACTTC

clone_size: .
j_call: TRBJ1-2
d_call: TRBD1
v_call: TRBV24-1
cdr3_aa: CATSGRQGTNGYTF
cdr3_nt: TGTGCCACCAGCGGCCGACAGGGAACAAATGGCTACACCTTC

clone_size: .
j_call: TRBJ1-4
d_call: .
v_call: TRBV4-3
cdr3_aa: CASSRRPNEGEKLFF
cdr3_nt: TGCGCCAGCAGCCGCAGACCAAATGAAGGAGAAAAACTGTTTTTT

clone_size: .
j_call: TRBJ2-2
d_call: .
v_call: TRBV10-3
cdr3_aa: CAISERPAGTANTGELFF
cdr3_nt: TGTGCCATCAGTGAACGACCAGCGGGGACAGCGAACACCGGGGAGCTGTTTTTT

clone_size: few
j_call: TRBJ1-5
d_call: .
v_call: TRBV10-3
cdr3_aa: CAISADGRAEETQHF
cdr3_nt: TGTGCCATCAGTGCCGACGGCAGGGCCGAGGAGACCCAGCATTTT

clone_size: .
j_call: TRBJ1-1
d_call: TRBD1
v_call: TRBV9
cdr3_aa: CASSVEGGGAWDTEAFF
cdr3_nt: TGTGCCAGCAGCGTAGAAGGAGGGGGCGCCTGGGACACTGAAGCTTTCTTT

clone_size: .
j_call: TRBJ1-5
d_call: .
v_call: TRBV2
cdr3_aa: CASSLGYSYNQPQHF
cdr3_nt: TGTGCCAGCAGCTTAGGTTACAGCTACAATCAGCCCCAGCATTTT

clone_size: .
j_call: TRBJ1-6
d_call: .
v_call: TRBV9
cdr3_aa: CASSIRTRGNSPLHF
cdr3_nt: TGTGCCAGCAGCATACGGACAAGAGGAAATTCACCCCTCCACTTT

clone_size: .
j_call: TRBJ1-5
d_call: .
v_call: TRBV15
cdr3_aa: CATSTDLGLGQPQHF
cdr3_nt: TGTGCCACCAGCACAGATTTGGGGCTTGGTCAGCCCCAGCATTTT

clone_size: .
j_call: TRBJ2-1
d_call: TRBD2
v_call: TRBV15
cdr3_aa: CATSRAWTSGEQFF
cdr3_nt: TGTGCCACCAGCAGAGCTTGGACTAGCGGTGAGCAGTTCTTC

clone_size: .
j_call: TRBJ2-7
d_call: .
v_call: TRBV4-1
cdr3_aa: CASSQEGPGLAYEQYF
cdr3_nt: TGTGCCAGCAGCCAAGAAGGGCCGGGCCTGGCGTACGAGCAGTACTTC

clone_size: .
j_call: TRBJ1-1
d_call: .
v_call: TRBV19
cdr3_aa: CASSAGTPNTEAFF
cdr3_nt: TGTGCCAGTAGTGCCGGGACACCGAACACTGAAGCTTTCTTT

clone_size: once
j_call: TRBJ1-1
d_call: .
v_call: TRBV10-3
cdr3_aa: CAIGLAGNNEAFF
cdr3_nt: TGTGCCATCGGACTAGCGGGAAACAATGAAGCTTTCTTT

clone_size: .
j_call: TRBJ1-6
d_call: .
v_call: TRBV9
cdr3_aa: CASSVGSHNPPLHF
cdr3_nt: TGTGCCAGCAGCGTAGGTTCGCATAATCCACCCCTCCACTTT

clone_size: few
j_call: TRBJ1-5
d_call: .
v_call: TRBV12-3/TRBV12-4
cdr3_aa: CASSLSGRGGQPQHF
cdr3_nt: TGTGCCAGCAGTTTATCGGGCAGGGGTGGGCAGCCCCAGCATTTT

clone_size: many
j_call: TRBJ1-4
d_call: .
v_call: TRBV29-1
cdr3_aa: CSVEKATNEKLFF
cdr3_nt: TGCAGCGTTGAGAAGGCAACTAATGAAAAACTGTTTTTT

clone_size: .
j_call: TRBJ1-2
d_call: .
v_call: TRBV19
cdr3_aa: CALRGDGYTF
cdr3_nt: TGTGCTCTCAGGGGCGATGGCTACACCTTC

clone_size: .
j_call: TRBJ1-3
d_call: .
v_call: TRBV6-1
cdr3_aa: CASILGLRDTIYF
cdr3_nt: TGTGCCAGCATTCTCGGGCTGAGAGACACCATATATTTT

clone_size: many
j_call: TRBJ1-1
d_call: .
v_call: TRBV7-6
cdr3_aa: CASSLALDKKNTEAFF
cdr3_nt: TGTGCCAGCAGCTTAGCTTTGGACAAAAAGAACACTGAAGCTTTCTTT

clone_size: .
j_call: TRBJ2-7
d_call: .
v_call: TRBV20-1
cdr3_aa: CSARQGFSYEQYF
cdr3_nt: TGCAGTGCTAGGCAGGGGTTCTCCTACGAGCAGTACTTC

clone_size: many
j_call: TRBJ1-1
d_call: .
v_call: TRBV10-3
cdr3_aa: CAISGGGGTEAFF
cdr3_nt: TGTGCCATCAGTGGCGGAGGTGGTACTGAAGCTTTCTTT